Listed here are 2 T cell receptor beta chains from one sample, sequenced in a study of human T cells and chemical hapten exposure. Using its own MiXCR run on the RACE reads, TCRdb lists one record per CDR3 protein. The table includes about 84,000 distinct CDR3 sequences, over 9.5% detected once. This sample's time point: patch test 2, 6 weeks after DPC sensitization. Regarding treatment: therapeutic diphenylcyclopropenone sensitization with weekly scalp DPC. Specimen: whole blood, collected in connection with sensitization to the hapten diphenylcyclopropenone (DPC). Every receptor here comes from a woman between 50 and 59 years old with alopecia areata. Some clones in this sample may be carry-over from other donors' samples.

This clonotype was observed many times. The V call is TRBV20-1, the J call TRBJ2-3; D gene uncertain. The ends were cut back, 1 base at V and 4 bases at J, with 9 bases in the middle. The CDR3 extends over 13 amino acids. Germline loops: CDR1 DFQATT, CDR2 SNEGSKA (reference sequence). The CDR3 DNA reads as TGCAGTGCTAGAGGCAACGACGCAGATACGCAGTATTTT. Translation gives CSARGNDADTQYF.

This clonotype was seen ten or more times. The chain recombines TRBV7-2 with TRBJ1-1; D ambiguous. V shed 6 bases and J shed 1 base, with 9 bases lying between them. CDR1 SGHTA and CDR2 FQGNSA come from the germline V gene. The length of the CDR3 is 13 residues. This chain's CDR3 is CASSLTENTEAFF. The CDR3 DNA reads as TGTGCCAGCAGTCTTACAGAGAACACTGAAGCTTTCTTT.